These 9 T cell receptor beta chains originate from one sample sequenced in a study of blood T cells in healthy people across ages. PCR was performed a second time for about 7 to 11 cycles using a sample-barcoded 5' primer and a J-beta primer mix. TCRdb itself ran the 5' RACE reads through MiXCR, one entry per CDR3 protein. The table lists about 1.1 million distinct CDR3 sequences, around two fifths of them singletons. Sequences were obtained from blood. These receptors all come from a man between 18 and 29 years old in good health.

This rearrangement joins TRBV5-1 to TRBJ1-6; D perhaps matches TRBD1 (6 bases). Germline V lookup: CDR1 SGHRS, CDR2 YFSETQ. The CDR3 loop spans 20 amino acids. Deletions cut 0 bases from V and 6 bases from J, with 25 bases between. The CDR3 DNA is TGCGCCAGCAGCTTGGTGACAGGTCCTCTTGGGCTACCCTCTAATTCACCCCTCCACTTT. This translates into CASSLVTGPLGLPSNSPLHF.

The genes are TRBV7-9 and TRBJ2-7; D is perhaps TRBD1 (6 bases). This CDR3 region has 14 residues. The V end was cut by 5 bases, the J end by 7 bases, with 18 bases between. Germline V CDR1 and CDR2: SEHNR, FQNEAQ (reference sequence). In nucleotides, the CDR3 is TGTGCCAGCAGCCCCTCCGCCACAGGGAATGAGCAGTACTTC. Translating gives CASSPSATGNEQYF.

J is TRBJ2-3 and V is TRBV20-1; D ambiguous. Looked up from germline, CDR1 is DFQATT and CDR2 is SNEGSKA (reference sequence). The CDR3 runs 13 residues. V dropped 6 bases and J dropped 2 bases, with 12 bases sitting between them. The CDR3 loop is CSAKGPDTDTQYF. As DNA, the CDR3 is TGCAGTGCAAAGGGCCCTGACACAGATACGCAGTATTTT.

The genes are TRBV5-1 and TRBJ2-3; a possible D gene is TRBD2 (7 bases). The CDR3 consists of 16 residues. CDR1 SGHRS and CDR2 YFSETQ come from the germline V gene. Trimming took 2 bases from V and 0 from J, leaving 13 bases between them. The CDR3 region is CASSFTGGSSTDTQYF. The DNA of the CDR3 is TGCGCCAGCAGCTTTACGGGGGGCTCTAGCACAGATACGCAGTATTTT.

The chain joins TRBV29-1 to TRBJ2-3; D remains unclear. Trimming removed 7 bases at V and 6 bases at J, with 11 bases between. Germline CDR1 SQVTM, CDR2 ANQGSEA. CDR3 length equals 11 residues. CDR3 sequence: CSAYRADTQYF. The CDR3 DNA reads TGCAGCGCGTATAGGGCCGATACGCAGTATTTT.

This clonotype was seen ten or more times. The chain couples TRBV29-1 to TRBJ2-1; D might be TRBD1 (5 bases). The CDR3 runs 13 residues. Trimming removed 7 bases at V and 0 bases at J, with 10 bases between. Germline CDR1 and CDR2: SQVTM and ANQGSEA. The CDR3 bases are TGCAGCGCCAGGGAAGGCTCCTACAATGAGCAGTTCTTC. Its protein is CSAREGSYNEQFF.

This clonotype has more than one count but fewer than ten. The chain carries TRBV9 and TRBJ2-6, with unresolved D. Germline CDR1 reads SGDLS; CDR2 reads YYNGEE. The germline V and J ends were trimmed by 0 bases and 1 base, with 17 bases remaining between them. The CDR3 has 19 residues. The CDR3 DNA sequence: TGTGCCAGCAGCGTAGATGGATGGCTGCCGACTTCTGGGGCCAACGTCCTGACTTTC. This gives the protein CASSVDGWLPTSGANVLTF.

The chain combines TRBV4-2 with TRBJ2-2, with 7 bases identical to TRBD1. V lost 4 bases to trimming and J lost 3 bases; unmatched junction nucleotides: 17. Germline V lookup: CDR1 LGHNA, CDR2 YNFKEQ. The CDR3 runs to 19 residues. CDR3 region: CASSRLPTGSGFDTGELFF. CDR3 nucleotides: TGTGCCAGCAGCCGACTACCGACAGGGAGTGGGTTTGACACCGGGGAGCTGTTTTTT.

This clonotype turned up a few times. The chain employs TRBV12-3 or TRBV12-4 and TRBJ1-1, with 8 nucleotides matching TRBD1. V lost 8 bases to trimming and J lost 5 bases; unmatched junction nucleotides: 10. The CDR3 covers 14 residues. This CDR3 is CASRRGQEGTEAFF. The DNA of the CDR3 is TGTGCCAGCCGCCGGGGACAGGAGGGAACTGAAGCTTTCTTT.